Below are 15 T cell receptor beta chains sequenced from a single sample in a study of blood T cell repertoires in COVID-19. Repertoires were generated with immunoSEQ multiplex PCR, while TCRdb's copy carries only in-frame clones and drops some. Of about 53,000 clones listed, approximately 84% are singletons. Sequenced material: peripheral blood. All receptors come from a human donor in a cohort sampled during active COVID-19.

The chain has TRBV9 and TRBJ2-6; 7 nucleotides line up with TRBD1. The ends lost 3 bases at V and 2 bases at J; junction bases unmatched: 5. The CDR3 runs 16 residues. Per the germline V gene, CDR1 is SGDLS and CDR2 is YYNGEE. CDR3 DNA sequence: TGTGCCAGCAGCGAGACAGGGAGAGCTGGGGCCAACGTCCTGACTTTC. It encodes CASSETGRAGANVLTF.

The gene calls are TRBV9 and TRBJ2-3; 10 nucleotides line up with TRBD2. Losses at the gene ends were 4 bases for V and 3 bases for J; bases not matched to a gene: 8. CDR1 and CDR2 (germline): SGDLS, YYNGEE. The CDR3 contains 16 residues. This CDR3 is CASSIGSGGATDTQYF. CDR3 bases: TGTGCCAGCAGCATAGGAAGCGGGGGGGCTACAGATACGCAGTATTTT.

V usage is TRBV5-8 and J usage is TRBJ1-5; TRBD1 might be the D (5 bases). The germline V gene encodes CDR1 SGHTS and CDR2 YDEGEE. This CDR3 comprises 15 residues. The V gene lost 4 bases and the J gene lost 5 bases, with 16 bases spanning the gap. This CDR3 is CASSQLGRGDQPQHF. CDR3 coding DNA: TGTGCCAGCAGCCAATTGGGGAGGGGTGATCAGCCCCAGCATTTT.

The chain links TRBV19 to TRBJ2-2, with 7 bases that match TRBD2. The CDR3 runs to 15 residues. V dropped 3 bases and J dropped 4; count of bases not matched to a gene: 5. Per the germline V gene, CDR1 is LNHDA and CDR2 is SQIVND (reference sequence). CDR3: CASSIPSGGTGELFF. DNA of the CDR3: TGTGCCAGTAGTATCCCTAGCGGCGGCACCGGGGAGCTGTTTTTT.

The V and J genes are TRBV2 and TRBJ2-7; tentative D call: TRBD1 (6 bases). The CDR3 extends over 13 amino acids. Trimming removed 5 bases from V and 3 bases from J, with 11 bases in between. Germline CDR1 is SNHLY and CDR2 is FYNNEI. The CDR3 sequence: CASSPTGYYEQYF. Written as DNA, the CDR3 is TGTGCCAGCAGTCCAACAGGGTACTACGAGCAGTACTTC.

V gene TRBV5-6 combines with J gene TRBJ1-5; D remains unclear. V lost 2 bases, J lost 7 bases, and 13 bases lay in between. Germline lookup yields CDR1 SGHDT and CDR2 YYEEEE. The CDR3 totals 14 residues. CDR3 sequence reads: CASSLRTEGQPQHF. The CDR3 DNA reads TGTGCCAGCAGCTTACGCACAGAGGGCCAGCCCCAGCATTTT.

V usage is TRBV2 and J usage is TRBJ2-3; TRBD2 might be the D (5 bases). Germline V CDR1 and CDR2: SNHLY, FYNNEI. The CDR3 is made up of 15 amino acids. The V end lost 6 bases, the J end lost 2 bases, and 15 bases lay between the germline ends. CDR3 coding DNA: TGTGCCAGCAGCCCCCTGCGGGCCTCCACAGATACGCAGTATTTT. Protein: CASSPLRASTDTQYF. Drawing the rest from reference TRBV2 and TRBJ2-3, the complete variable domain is EPEVTQTPSHQVTQMGQEVILRCVPISNHLYFYWYRQILGQKVEFLVSFYNNEISEKSEIFDDQFSVERPDGSNFTLKIRSTKLEDSAMYFCASSPLRASTDTQYFGPGTRLTVL.

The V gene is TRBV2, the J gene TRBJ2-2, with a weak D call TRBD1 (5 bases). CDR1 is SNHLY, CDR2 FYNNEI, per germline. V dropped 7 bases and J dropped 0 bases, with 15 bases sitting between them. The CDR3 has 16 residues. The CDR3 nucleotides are TGTGCCAGCACGGATGACGGACACACGAACACCGGGGAGCTGTTTTTT. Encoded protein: CASTDDGHTNTGELFF.

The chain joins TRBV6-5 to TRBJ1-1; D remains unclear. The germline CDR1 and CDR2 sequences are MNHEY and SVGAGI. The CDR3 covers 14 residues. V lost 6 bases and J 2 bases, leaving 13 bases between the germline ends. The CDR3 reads CASSPARDNTEAFF. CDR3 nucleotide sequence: TGTGCCAGCAGCCCGGCGCGGGATAACACTGAAGCTTTCTTT.

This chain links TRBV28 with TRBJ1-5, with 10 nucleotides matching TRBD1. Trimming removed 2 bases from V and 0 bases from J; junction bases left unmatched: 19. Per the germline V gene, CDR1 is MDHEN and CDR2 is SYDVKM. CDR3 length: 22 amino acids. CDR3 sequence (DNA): TGTGCCAGCAGTTTAACCCCCCACCCCACCGGACAGGGGGATTATAGCAATCAGCCCCAGCATTTT. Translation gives CASSLTPHPTGQGDYSNQPQHF.

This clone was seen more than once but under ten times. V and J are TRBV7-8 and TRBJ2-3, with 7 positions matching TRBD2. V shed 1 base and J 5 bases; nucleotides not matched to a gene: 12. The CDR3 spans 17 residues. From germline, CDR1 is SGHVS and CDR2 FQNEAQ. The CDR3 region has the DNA TGTGCCAGCAGCTTAGGTCCCGGGGGAGGGCTGCAAGATACGCAGTATTTT. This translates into CASSLGPGGGLQDTQYF.

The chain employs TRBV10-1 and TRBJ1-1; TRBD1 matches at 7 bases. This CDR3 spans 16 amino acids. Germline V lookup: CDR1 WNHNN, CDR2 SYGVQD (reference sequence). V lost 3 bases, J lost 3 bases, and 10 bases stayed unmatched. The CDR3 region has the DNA TGCGCCAGCAGTGATAGCCGACAGGGAAGGGACACTGAAGCTTTCTTT. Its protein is CASSDSRQGRDTEAFF.

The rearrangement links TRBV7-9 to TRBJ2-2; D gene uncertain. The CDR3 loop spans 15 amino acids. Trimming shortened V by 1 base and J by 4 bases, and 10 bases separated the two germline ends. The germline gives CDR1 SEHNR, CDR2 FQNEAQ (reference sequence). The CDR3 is CASSLGVMSTGELFF. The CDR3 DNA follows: TGTGCCAGCAGCTTAGGTGTAATGAGCACCGGGGAGCTGTTTTTT.

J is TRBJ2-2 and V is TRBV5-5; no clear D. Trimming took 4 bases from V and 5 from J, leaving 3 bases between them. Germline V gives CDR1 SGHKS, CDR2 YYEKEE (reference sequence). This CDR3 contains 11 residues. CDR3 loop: CASSQTGELFF. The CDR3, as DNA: TGTGCCAGCAGCCAAACCGGGGAGCTGTTTTTT. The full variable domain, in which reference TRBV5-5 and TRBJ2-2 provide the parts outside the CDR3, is DAGVTQSPTHLIKTRGQQVTLRCSPISGHKSVSWYQQVLGQGPQFIFQYYEKEERGRGNFPDRFSARQFPNYSSELNVNALLLGDSALYLCASSQTGELFFGEGSRLTVL.

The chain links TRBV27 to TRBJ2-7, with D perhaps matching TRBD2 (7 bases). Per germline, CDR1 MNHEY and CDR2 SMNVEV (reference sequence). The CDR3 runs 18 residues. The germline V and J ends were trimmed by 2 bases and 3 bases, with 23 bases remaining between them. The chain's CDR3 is CASSLNGPRLGGLYEQYF. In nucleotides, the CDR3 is TGTGCCAGCAGTTTAAATGGACCTAGGTTGGGGGGGCTCTACGAGCAGTACTTC.